Listed here is a single T cell receptor (beta chain). Its antigen is not identified. TCR alpha and TCR beta cDNA libraries carrying sample barcodes and UMIs came from 5'RACE with constant-segment primers. Using its own MiXCR run on the 5' RACE reads, TCRdb lists one record per CDR3 protein. This table has hundreds of thousands of distinct CDR3 sequences, about 20% appearing once. These data originate in a study of T-cell memory formation after mild COVID-19. The wider study: Across donors, TCR clusters were largely donor specific. Study findings and constraints: The CD4+ clones that contracted clustered mainly within CM and EM, and the CD8+ clones concentrated in EMRA.

Germline V gene sequence: CDR1 WSHSY, CDR2 SAAADI. V lost 7 bases and J 7 bases, leaving 23 bases between the germline ends. CDR3 length: 17 residues. The chain is built from TRBV10-2 and TRBJ1-6; a weak D match, TRBD1 (5 bases). This receptor was taken from an adult woman who had mild COVID-19 (a few samples of this study predate the infection). Cell type and time point are not known. The sequenced sample consisted of PBMCs or a T cell subset sorted from them (not recorded which). The CDR3 DNA follows: TGCGCCAGCACGGGGGGGGACCCTCTAATTTTGAATTCACCCCTCCACTTT. Translation gives CASTGGDPLILNSPLHF.